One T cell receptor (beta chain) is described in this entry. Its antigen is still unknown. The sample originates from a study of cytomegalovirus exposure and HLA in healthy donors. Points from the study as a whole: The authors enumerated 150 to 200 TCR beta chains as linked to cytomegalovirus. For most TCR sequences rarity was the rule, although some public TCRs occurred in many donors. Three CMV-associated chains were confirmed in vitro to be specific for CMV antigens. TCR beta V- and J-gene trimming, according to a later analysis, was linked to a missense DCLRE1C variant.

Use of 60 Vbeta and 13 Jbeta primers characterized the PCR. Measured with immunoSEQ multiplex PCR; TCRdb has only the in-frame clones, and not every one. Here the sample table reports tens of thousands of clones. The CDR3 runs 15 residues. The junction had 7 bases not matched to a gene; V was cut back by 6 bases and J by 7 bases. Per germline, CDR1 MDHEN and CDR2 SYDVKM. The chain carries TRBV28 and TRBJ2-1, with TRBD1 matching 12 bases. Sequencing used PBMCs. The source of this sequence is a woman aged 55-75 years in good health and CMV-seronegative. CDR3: CASSYRDRGLNEQFF. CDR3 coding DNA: TGTGCCAGCAGCTACCGGGACAGGGGGCTGAATGAGCAGTTCTTC.